Listed below are T cell receptor beta chains from one sample, sequenced in a study of cytomegalovirus exposure and HLA in healthy donors. Clones were sequenced by immunoSEQ multiplex PCR, and TCRdb holds only the in-frame ones, with some missing. Of more than 200,000 clones listed, under 70% are singletons. The material sequenced was PBMCs. Receptors originate from a man aged 35 to 55 in good health and CMV-seropositive. CDR3s include the opening cysteine and the closing phenylalanine or tryptophan. The order of the fields is V gene, clone size, J gene, D gene, CDR3 DNA, CDR3 protein. A D gene is named only where the DNA matches it firmly. Clone size is given for some rows only: seen once, a few or many times, or a class if the clone is expanded.

V: TRBV5-1
size: -
J: TRBJ1-1
D: TRBD1
DNA: TGCGCCAGCAGCCCGTGGACAGGGCCGAACACTGAAGCTTTCTTT
CDR3: CASSPWTGPNTEAFF

V: TRBV5-6
size: few
J: TRBJ1-2
D: -
DNA: TGTGCCAGCAGCCCCGGGACTGCAGCTAACTATGGCTACACCTTC
CDR3: CASSPGTAANYGYTF

V: TRBV5-1
size: -
J: TRBJ1-1
D: -
DNA: TGCGCCAGCAGCTTGGCCTCACAGATCATGAACACTGAAGCTTTCTTT
CDR3: CASSLASQIMNTEAFF

V: TRBV4-3
size: -
J: TRBJ2-4
D: -
DNA: TGCGCCAGCAGCCCAGGTAAGGCGGGGGCTAGAGCCAAAAACATTCAGTACTTC
CDR3: CASSPGKAGARAKNIQYF

V: TRBV28
size: few
J: TRBJ1-5
D: TRBD1
DNA: TGTGCCAGCAACCGACAGGGTCCCCAGCATTTT
CDR3: CASNRQGPQHF

V: TRBV10-1
size: -
J: TRBJ1-1
D: -
DNA: TGCGCCAGCACCCCTGGGCAGGGTTGGAGCACTGAAGCTTTCTTT
CDR3: CASTPGQGWSTEAFF

V: TRBV4-3
size: few
J: TRBJ1-1
D: TRBD1
DNA: TGCGCCAGCAGCCAAGGGACAGGGACAAACACTGAAGCTTTCTTT
CDR3: CASSQGTGTNTEAFF

V: TRBV9
size: few
J: TRBJ2-7
D: -
DNA: TGTGCCAGCAGCCCCTCAGGGAACGAGCAGTACTTC
CDR3: CASSPSGNEQYF

V: TRBV14
size: -
J: TRBJ2-3
D: -
DNA: TGTGCCAGCAGCCAAGTTAGCTGGGCAGATACGCAGTATTTT
CDR3: CASSQVSWADTQYF

V: TRBV4-1
size: -
J: TRBJ1-2
D: TRBD1
DNA: TGCGCCAGCAGTCACACTCTCGGACAGGCCTCTGAGAACTATGGCTACACCTTC
CDR3: CASSHTLGQASENYGYTF

V: TRBV5-1
size: -
J: TRBJ2-7
D: -
DNA: TGCGCCAGCAGCTTGGCCGGGGAGAAAGTCGGCGAGCAGTACTTC
CDR3: CASSLAGEKVGEQYF

V: TRBV7-2
size: few
J: TRBJ2-3
D: TRBD2
DNA: TGTGCCAGCAGCTTAGTGGGGGGGGAAGTGGATACGCAGTATTTT
CDR3: CASSLVGGEVDTQYF

V: TRBV18
size: -
J: TRBJ2-5
D: TRBD2
DNA: TGTGCCAGCTCACCACGTCGAGCGGGGGGCGCAGAGACCCAGTACTTC
CDR3: CASSPRRAGGAETQYF

V: TRBV7-2
size: few
J: TRBJ2-7
D: -
DNA: TGTGCCAGCAGCTTAGCTTGGGGAGGGGGAGGTGAGCAGTACTTC
CDR3: CASSLAWGGGGEQYF

V: TRBV28
size: -
J: TRBJ1-1
D: TRBD1
DNA: TGTGCCAGCAGTGTACAGGGGAGCGCTGAAGCTTTCTTT
CDR3: CASSVQGSAEAFF

V: TRBV7-9
size: -
J: TRBJ1-2
D: TRBD1
DNA: TGTGCCAGCAGCTTAGGCGGGACAGGTCCCCTCACCTTC
CDR3: CASSLGGTGPLTF

V: TRBV6-1
size: -
J: TRBJ2-7
D: -
DNA: TGTGCCAGCACCAGGCAGGGAATCTCCTACGAGCAGTACTTC
CDR3: CASTRQGISYEQYF